This entry lists 20 T cell receptor beta chains sequenced from one sample in a study of Tregs in tolerant kidney transplant recipients (dated by TCRdb to between 2019 and 2020). Interpreted using the paper, the time point label stands for: blood sample drawn before combined kidney and bone marrow transplant. Library preparation used the immunoSEQ multiplex PCR assay. TCRdb stores this immuneACCESS table with in-frame sequences only. Part of the clones is absent; in the studies checked, under half of the shortfall reflects unresolved V genes, and no reason is known for the rest. The table for this sample lists 75,000 to 85,000 clones; around 90% of them were counted only once. In total, the top ten clones hold about 0.34% of the sample. The sequencing used Tregs from blood, collected before the transplant. Receptors were obtained from a human donor who received a combined kidney and bone marrow transplant.

The chain links TRBV7-3 to TRBJ2-5, with D unclear. Germline V gene data show CDR1 as SGHTA and CDR2 as FQGTGA. Trimming took 1 base from V and 0 from J, leaving 9 bases between them. The CDR3 has 15 residues. This chain's CDR3 is CASSLNKVYQETQYF. CDR3 nucleotide sequence: TGTGCCAGCAGCTTAAATAAGGTGTACCAAGAGACCCAGTACTTC.

The V gene is TRBV2, the J gene TRBJ2-5, with 8 bases that match TRBD2. CDR3 length equals 17 residues. The V gene's germline CDR1 is SNHLY and CDR2 FYNNEI. V lost 0 bases and J lost 4; bases outside the gene matches: 10. The CDR3 here is CASSEAVMAGGIETQYF. DNA of the CDR3: TGTGCCAGCAGTGAAGCCGTGATGGCGGGAGGAATAGAGACCCAGTACTTC.

The chain employs TRBV28 and TRBJ1-2, with 10 bases lining up with TRBD1. V lost 6 bases to trimming and J lost 7 bases; unmatched junction nucleotides: 11. This CDR3 is 15 amino acids long. The germline gives CDR1 MDHEN, CDR2 SYDVKM. Here the CDR3 reads CASSNDLTGGSGYTF. The CDR3 DNA is TGTGCCAGCAGCAACGATTTGACAGGGGGCTCTGGCTACACCTTC.

The V gene is TRBV6-5, the J gene TRBJ2-7; unclear D gene. V lost 8 bases to trimming and J lost 1 base, with 6 bases between them. Germline CDR1 reads MNHEY; CDR2 reads SVGAGI. This CDR3 has 11 amino acids. CDR3 loop: CASGNSYEQYF. The CDR3 nucleotides read TGTGCCAGCGGTAATTCCTACGAGCAGTACTTC.

The J gene is TRBJ2-7, the V gene TRBV28; tentative D call: TRBD1 (6 bases). The germline V and J ends were trimmed by 4 bases and 1 base, with 11 bases remaining between them. Germline V gene data show CDR1 as MDHEN and CDR2 as SYDVKM. The CDR3 length is 14 residues. The CDR3 protein is CASSSPGHSYEQYF. The CDR3 DNA reads as TGTGCCAGCAGTTCCCCGGGACATTCCTACGAGCAGTACTTC. The full variable domain, with the rest looked up from reference TRBV28 and TRBJ2-7, is DVKVTQSSRYLVKRTGEKVFLECVQDMDHENMFWYRQDPGLGLRLIYFSYDVKMKEKGDIPEGYSVSREKKERFSLILESASTNQTSMYLCASSSPGHSYEQYFGPGTRLTVT.

The chain uses TRBV10-2 and TRBJ1-4, with 8 nucleotides matching TRBD1. In germline, CDR1 is WSHSY, CDR2 SAAADI. The CDR3 is made up of 15 amino acids. The J segment lost 8 bases and the V segment lost 8 bases, leaving 13 bases of the junction unmatched. CDR3 sequence reads: CASRSPDRAEEKLFF. CDR3 nucleotide sequence: TGCGCCAGCCGTAGCCCGGACAGGGCGGAAGAAAAACTGTTTTTT.

This clone turned up a few times. The chain joins TRBV28 to TRBJ2-1, with TRBD2 matching over 15 bases. The ends lost 8 bases at V and 0 bases at J; junction bases unmatched: 8. This CDR3 is 18 amino acids long. Germline CDR1 MDHEN, CDR2 SYDVKM. The CDR3 sequence: CASALGLAGGGSYNEQFF. The CDR3 DNA follows: TGTGCCAGCGCCCTGGGACTAGCGGGGGGAGGCTCCTACAATGAGCAGTTCTTC.

The chain combines TRBV9 with TRBJ2-7; D is undetermined. Germline values: CDR1 SGDLS, CDR2 YYNGEE. V lost 1 base and J lost 0, with 2 bases in between. This CDR3 contains 12 residues. In DNA form, the CDR3 reads TGTGCCAGCAGCGTAAACTCCTACGAGCAGTACTTC. Encoded protein: CASSVNSYEQYF.

This sequence joins TRBV10-3 and TRBJ2-5; 10 positions agree with TRBD2. Trimming cost V 4 bases and J 4 bases; bases outside gene matches: 9. This CDR3 has 16 amino acids. The V gene's germline CDR1 is ENHRY and CDR2 SYGVKD. The CDR3 nucleotides read TGTGCCATCAGTGCAAGCGGGAGGGGAATCGCAGAGACCCAGTACTTC. It encodes CAISASGRGIAETQYF.

This clone was seen a single time. This sequence joins TRBV6-1 and TRBJ2-3; 10 positions agree with TRBD2. The length of the CDR3 is 15 residues. Germline CDR1 reads MNHNS; CDR2 reads SASEGT. The V gene end was trimmed by 6 bases and the J gene end by 1 base; junction bases not matched to a gene: 4. CDR3 residues: CASRPSGRGTDTQYF. The CDR3 DNA sequence: TGTGCCAGCAGACCCAGCGGGAGGGGCACAGATACGCAGTATTTT.

CDR3 sequence (DNA): TGTGCCTGGAGTTCGGGTCAGGGGAAGGACGAGCAGTACTTC. As protein: CAWSSGQGKDEQYF. The V call is TRBV30, the J call TRBJ2-7, with D tentatively TRBD1 (6 bases). The CDR3 spans 14 residues. The germline V gene has CDR1 GTSNPN and CDR2 SVGIG (reference sequence). V was shortened by 2 bases and J by 5 bases, with 16 bases between the two germline ends.

As concerns this clone: Additional DNA sequences in this sample encode the identical CDR3. The chain couples TRBV11-2 to TRBJ2-3; D is undetermined. Trimming removed 0 bases at V and 6 bases at J, with 7 bases between. The germline gives CDR1 SGHAT, CDR2 FQNNGV. The length of the CDR3 is 13 residues. DNA of the CDR3: TGTGCCAGCAGCTTAGATTTAACTGATACGCAGTATTTT. Its protein is CASSLDLTDTQYF.

V gene TRBV9 combines with J gene TRBJ2-3; D not certain. Germline V gene data show CDR1 as SGDLS and CDR2 as YYNGEE. The V end lost 4 bases, the J end lost 0 bases, and 9 bases lay between the germline ends. The CDR3 runs 14 residues. The chain's CDR3 is CASSSRTSTDTQYF. The CDR3 nucleotides read TGTGCCAGCAGCAGCCGCACTAGCACAGATACGCAGTATTTT. The full variable domain, rest sourced from reference TRBV9 and TRBJ2-3, is DSGVTQTPKHLITATGQRVTLRCSPRSGDLSVYWYQQSLDQGLQFLIQYYNGEERAKGNILERFSAQQFPDLHSELNLSSLELGDSALYFCASSSRTSTDTQYFGPGTRLTVL.

This clone was counted between two and nine times. The CDR3 sequence: CASSQQETQYF. The CDR3 DNA reads as TGTGCCAGCTCCCAACAAGAGACCCAGTACTTC. This chain connects TRBV18 to TRBJ2-5, with D unresolved. Germline CDR1 KGHSH, CDR2 LQKENI. Trimming pared 6 bases from V and 2 bases from J, leaving 4 bases between. The CDR3 length is 11 residues. The whole variable domain, remainder taken from reference TRBV18 and TRBJ2-5, is NAGVMQNPRHLVRRRGQEARLRCSPMKGHSHVYWYRQLPEEGLKFMVYLQKENIIDESGMPKERFSAEFPKEGPSILRIQQVVRGDSAAYFCASSQQETQYFGPGTRLLVL.

The chain has TRBV18 and TRBJ2-7, with TRBD2 identical over 9 bases. J gave up 1 base and V 0 bases, and 4 bases lay outside the gene matches. Germline lookup yields CDR1 KGHSH and CDR2 LQKENI. The CDR3 has 16 amino acids. Here the CDR3 DNA reads TGTGCCAGCTCACCACCTCTAGCGGGAATTTCCTACGAGCAGTACTTC. Translating gives CASSPPLAGISYEQYF.

This chain uses TRBV7-2 with TRBJ2-3; TRBD2 matches at 11 bases. Losses at the gene ends were 5 bases for V and 5 bases for J; bases not matched to a gene: 3. The CDR3 is 14 amino acids. Germline CDR1 and CDR2: SGHTA and FQGNSA. The CDR3 DNA sequence: TGTGCCAGCAGCCTTAGCGGGAGGGGAGATACGCAGTATTTT. Amino acid sequence: CASSLSGRGDTQYF.

The rearrangement uses TRBV19 and TRBJ2-3; D is possibly TRBD2 (6 bases). Germline V gene sequence: CDR1 LNHDA, CDR2 SQIVND (reference sequence). Trimming took 3 bases from V and 0 from J, leaving 16 bases between them. The CDR3 has 17 amino acids. The DNA of the CDR3 is TGTGCCAGTAGTATGAGCGTTGGTGGGACTAGCACAGATACGCAGTATTTT. This translates into CASSMSVGGTSTDTQYF.

The chain uses TRBV19 and TRBJ2-3; no firm D call. The V end was cut by 7 bases, the J end by 2 bases, with 10 bases between. The germline gives CDR1 LNHDA, CDR2 SQIVND (reference sequence). The CDR3 sequence is 13 residues long. The CDR3 region has the DNA TGTGCCAGTAATTCCCAGTACACAGATACGCAGTATTTT. As protein: CASNSQYTDTQYF.

The chain recombines TRBV7-2 with TRBJ2-4; D is perhaps TRBD1 or TRBD2 (5 bases each). CDR1 is SGHTA and CDR2 is FQGNSA in the germline V gene. CDR3 length: 16 amino acids. Trimming cost V 0 bases and J 0 bases, with 9 bases left between them. CDR3 in DNA: TGTGCCAGCAGCTTAGCGGCTGGGGGAGCCAAAAACATTCAGTACTTC. Its translation: CASSLAAGGAKNIQYF.

The chain has TRBV5-1 and TRBJ1-1, with TRBD1 matching 9 bases. The V gene's germline CDR1 is SGHRS and CDR2 YFSETQ. The trim removed 0 bases at V and 0 bases at J, leaving 6 bases unmatched. This CDR3 is built from 17 residues. CDR3 sequence: CASSLGGQGPMNTEAFF. DNA of the CDR3: TGCGCCAGCAGCTTGGGGGGACAGGGACCGATGAACACTGAAGCTTTCTTT.